This is a list of T cell receptor beta chains from one sample in a study of T cell changes during pregnancy in multiple sclerosis. TCRdb's table, derived via immunoSEQ multiplex PCR, lists solely in-frame clones and lacks some. This table holds roughly 100,000 clones, around nine tenths found once. The starting material was peripheral blood, obtained in the second trimester of pregnancy. Every receptor here comes from a female donor in good health, enrolled as a control in a pregnancy study. The CDR3 runs from the conserved cysteine through the conserved F or W. A D gene is named only where the DNA matches it firmly. Where a row states a size, it is once, few, many or the class of an expanded clone; other rows omit it.

abundance	j_gene	v_gene	d_gene	CDR3aa	CDR3nt
NA	TRBJ2-3	TRBV11-2	NA	CASSLDRRAPGGVTDTQYF	TGTGCCAGCAGCTTAGATCGTCGTGCTCCGGGGGGCGTAACAGATACGCAGTATTTT
NA	TRBJ1-2	TRBV28	TRBD1	CASSLFTGAPGYTF	TGTGCCAGCAGTTTATTCACAGGGGCTCCTGGCTACACCTTC
NA	TRBJ2-5	TRBV7-2	TRBD2	CASSQRGLPFQETQYF	TGTGCCAGCAGCCAGCGGGGGCTACCTTTTCAAGAGACCCAGTACTTC
few	TRBJ2-7	TRBV19	NA	CASSITGTYEQYF	TGTGCCAGTAGTATCACGGGAACCTACGAGCAGTACTTC
few	TRBJ2-4	TRBV11-2	NA	CASSSPAVRNIQYF	TGTGCCAGCAGCTCTCCGGCGGTGCGGAACATTCAGTACTTC
NA	TRBJ1-5	TRBV7-2	TRBD1	CASSFNAGGHQPQHF	TGTGCCAGCAGCTTCAATGCAGGGGGTCATCAGCCCCAGCATTTT
NA	TRBJ1-2	TRBV2	NA	CASAEGGYTF	TGTGCCAGCGCTGAGGGCGGCTACACCTTC
NA	TRBJ2-2	TRBV7-2	NA	CASSLAGGTNTGELFF	TGTGCCAGCAGCTTAGCAGGCGGGACGAACACCGGGGAGCTGTTTTTT
NA	TRBJ1-1	TRBV7-7	TRBD1	CASSLWTGDTEAFF	TGTGCCAGCAGCCTATGGACAGGGGACACTGAAGCTTTCTTT
once	TRBJ2-6	TRBV19	NA	CASSTTISGANVLTF	TGTGCCAGTAGTACCACAATCTCTGGGGCCAACGTCCTGACTTTC
NA	TRBJ1-1	TRBV18	TRBD1	CASSQQGGGEAFF	TGTGCCAGCTCACAACAGGGGGGGGGAGAAGCTTTCTTT
once	TRBJ1-3	TRBV29-1	TRBD1	CSVALGAGGSGNTIYF	TGCAGCGTCGCCTTGGGGGCAGGGGGTTCTGGAAACACCATATATTTT
few	TRBJ2-7	TRBV28	TRBD2	CASIDPSGTSYEQYF	TGTGCCAGCATCGACCCTAGCGGGACCTCCTACGAGCAGTACTTC
NA	TRBJ2-7	TRBV2	TRBD1	CASSERGQGAAVRYEQYF	TGTGCCAGCAGTGAACGCGGACAGGGGGCAGCGGTTCGCTACGAGCAGTACTTC
NA	TRBJ2-5	TRBV19	TRBD1	CASSIPSTGGQTQYF	TGTGCCAGTAGTATCCCATCCACAGGGGGGCAGACCCAGTACTTC
NA	TRBJ2-2	TRBV7-6	TRBD1	CASSLQGVTGELFF	TGTGCCAGCAGCTTACAGGGGGTCACCGGGGAGCTGTTTTTT
NA	TRBJ1-5	TRBV4-1	TRBD1	CASSTGGPSGSNQPQHF	TGCGCCAGCTCGACAGGGGGCCCATCCGGGTCGAATCAGCCCCAGCATTTT
few	TRBJ1-1	TRBV5-6	TRBD1	CASGQGAGWTEAFF	TGTGCCAGCGGACAGGGGGCCGGTTGGACTGAAGCTTTCTTT
NA	TRBJ2-7	TRBV18	TRBD1	CASSPRDRDVGEQYF	TGTGCCAGCTCACCCAGGGACAGGGATGTGGGCGAGCAGTACTTC
once	TRBJ1-4	TRBV7-9	NA	CASSLFSETNEKLFF	TGTGCCAGCAGCTTATTCTCGGAGACTAATGAAAAACTGTTTTTT
NA	TRBJ2-4	TRBV5-6	NA	CASSFFPGPLAKNIQYF	TGTGCCAGCAGCTTCTTCCCTGGCCCGCTAGCCAAAAACATTCAGTACTTC
NA	TRBJ2-7	TRBV11-2	TRBD2	CASSQLAGGTYEQYF	TGTGCCAGCAGCCAATTAGCGGGAGGAACCTACGAGCAGTACTTC
NA	TRBJ1-5	TRBV29-1	NA	CSVAWANNQPQHF	TGCAGCGTTGCATGGGCGAACAATCAGCCCCAGCATTTT
NA	TRBJ2-7	TRBV7-9	TRBD1	CASSPGQGSDEQYF	TGTGCCAGCAGCCCCGGACAGGGGAGCGACGAGCAGTACTTC
NA	TRBJ2-3	TRBV18	NA	CASSPPTVDTQYF	TGTGCCAGCTCACCACCGACTGTAGATACGCAGTATTTT
NA	TRBJ1-4	TRBV2	NA	CASTGTTNEKLFF	TGTGCCAGCACAGGAACAACTAATGAAAAACTGTTTTTT
few	TRBJ1-1	TRBV19	NA	CASSLRGRDTEAFF	TGTGCCAGTAGTTTGCGGGGGAGGGACACTGAAGCTTTCTTT
few	TRBJ2-6	TRBV6-5	NA	CASSPEGTGANVLTF	TGTGCCAGCAGTCCGGAGGGAACTGGGGCCAACGTCCTGACTTTC
NA	TRBJ1-2	TRBV15	NA	CATSRAGGRSFYGYTF	TGTGCCACCAGCAGAGCCGGGGGACGGAGCTTCTATGGCTACACCTTC
NA	TRBJ1-2	TRBV5-1	TRBD1	CASSYTGEVRYGYTF	TGCGCCAGCAGCTATACAGGGGAAGTACGCTATGGCTACACCTTC
NA	TRBJ1-1	TRBV9	TRBD1	CASSVPGQLNTEAFF	TGTGCCAGCAGCGTCCCGGGACAGTTGAACACTGAAGCTTTCTTT
NA	TRBJ1-1	TRBV10-2	NA	CASSESGLPEAFF	TGCGCCAGCAGTGAGTCGGGGCTTCCTGAAGCTTTCTTT
NA	TRBJ2-1	TRBV5-1	NA	CASSFQANEQFF	TGCGCCAGCAGCTTCCAGGCCAATGAGCAGTTCTTC
NA	TRBJ2-7	TRBV5-4	NA	CTSSRRDNSYEQYF	TGTACCAGCAGCCGCCGGGACAACTCCTACGAGCAGTACTTC
NA	TRBJ1-1	TRBV6-5	NA	CASSYSRASMNTEAFF	TGTGCCAGCAGTTACTCGAGGGCTTCCATGAACACTGAAGCTTTCTTT
NA	TRBJ2-7	TRBV5-1	TRBD1	CASSPGDRGRVPSSYEQYF	TGCGCCAGCAGCCCCGGAGACAGGGGGCGCGTTCCGAGCTCCTACGAGCAGTACTTC
NA	TRBJ1-5	TRBV6-1	NA	CASSEHRINQPQHF	TGTGCCAGCAGTGAACACAGGATCAATCAGCCCCAGCATTTT
few	TRBJ1-5	TRBV30	NA	CAWSPGGGQPQHF	TGTGCCTGGAGTCCGGGAGGGGGTCAGCCCCAGCATTTT
NA	TRBJ1-1	TRBV6-6	NA	CASSYITATEAFF	TGTGCCAGCAGTTATATAACAGCCACTGAAGCTTTCTTT
NA	TRBJ1-2	TRBV5-1	NA	CASSLARATPDGYTF	TGCGCCAGCAGCTTGGCCAGGGCCACACCCGATGGCTACACCTTC
NA	TRBJ1-3	TRBV6-1	NA	CASARGGPSGNTIYF	TGTGCCAGCGCCCGGGGTGGCCCCTCTGGAAACACCATATATTTT
NA	TRBJ2-4	TRBV7-9	TRBD1	CASSLNSGTAFFQYF	TGTGCCAGCAGCCTTAACTCCGGGACAGCTTTTTTTCAGTACTTC
NA	TRBJ1-2	TRBV6-1	TRBD1	CASSEAGGQRNGYTF	TGTGCCAGCAGTGAAGCCGGGGGACAGAGGAATGGCTACACCTTC
NA	TRBJ2-5	TRBV7-2	NA	CASSLGGHFKETQYF	TGTGCCAGCAGCTTAGGGGGACATTTTAAAGAGACCCAGTACTTC
NA	TRBJ1-2	TRBV5-8	TRBD1	CASSSYRGRAAYGYTF	TGTGCCAGCAGCTCATACAGGGGCCGCGCAGCCTATGGCTACACCTTC